Listed below are T cell receptor beta chains from one sample, sequenced in a study of T-cell memory formation after mild COVID-19. MiXCR, run by TCRdb on the 5' RACE reads, gives a single entry per CDR3 protein. The sample lists around 530,000 distinct CDR3 sequences; roughly a fifth were seen once. Sequencing was done on a sample of PBMCs or a T cell subset sorted from them (not recorded which). The source is an adult woman who had mild COVID-19 (a few samples of this study predate the infection). Cell type and time point are not known. Both conserved end residues are part of each CDR3. The D gene is left open where the match is weak. Rows may omit the clone size; those that give it use once, few, many or a size class.

D: TRBD1
size: few
V: TRBV29-1
J: TRBJ2-7
DNA: TGCAGCGTTGAAGCGCCCGGGACAGGTCTACCCTACGAGCAGTACTTC
CDR3: CSVEAPGTGLPYEQYF

D: -
size: -
V: TRBV7-6
J: TRBJ2-3
DNA: TGTGCCAGCAGCTTAACTCCGGGCCCAGTGGGCACAGATACGCAGTATTTT
CDR3: CASSLTPGPVGTDTQYF

D: -
size: -
V: TRBV12-3/TRBV12-4
J: TRBJ2-5
DNA: TGTGCCAGCAGGTTCAGCGGCCAAGAGACCCAGTACTTC
CDR3: CASRFSGQETQYF

D: -
size: few
V: TRBV12-3/TRBV12-4
J: TRBJ2-7
DNA: TGTGCCAGCAGTTCGCCAACCCCGGACAGTTACCCCTACGAGCAGTACTTC
CDR3: CASSSPTPDSYPYEQYF

D: TRBD1
size: -
V: TRBV9
J: TRBJ2-6
DNA: TGTGCCAGCAGCGCGCCGGGACAGGGCCTGGCTGGGGCCAACGTCCTGACTTTC
CDR3: CASSAPGQGLAGANVLTF

D: -
size: -
V: TRBV5-1
J: TRBJ1-1
DNA: TGCGCCAGCAACCCGGGGGCAGAGACTGAAGCTTTCTTT
CDR3: CASNPGAETEAFF

D: -
size: -
V: TRBV6-5
J: TRBJ2-1
DNA: TGTGCCAGCGGAATCGGTTCCTGGAATGAGCAGTTCTTC
CDR3: CASGIGSWNEQFF

D: TRBD2
size: many
V: TRBV12-3/TRBV12-4
J: TRBJ2-5
DNA: TGTGCCAGCAGTCCTAGCGGGGGTGAGACCCAGTACTTC
CDR3: CASSPSGGETQYF

D: TRBD1
size: many
V: TRBV25-1
J: TRBJ2-5
DNA: TGTGCCAGCAGTGAATATATCGGAGTGTCAGGGGGAGAGACCCAGTACTTC
CDR3: CASSEYIGVSGGETQYF

D: -
size: few
V: TRBV20-1
J: TRBJ2-7
DNA: TGCAGTGCCCTGGGGTTCTTGGGGGAGCAGTACTTC
CDR3: CSALGFLGEQYF

D: -
size: few
V: TRBV7-2
J: TRBJ2-4
DNA: TGTGCCAGCAGCCCCGGAGTGGGGCACGGAACCAAAAACATTCAGTACTTC
CDR3: CASSPGVGHGTKNIQYF

D: -
size: many
V: TRBV19
J: TRBJ1-1
DNA: TGTGCCACCAAAACCCTGGGGCAGTTTCACACTGAAGCTTTCTTT
CDR3: CATKTLGQFHTEAFF

D: TRBD2
size: few
V: TRBV20-1
J: TRBJ2-7
DNA: TGCAGTGCTAGTCCGGATCGCAAGATACTGCGGGAGTACTCCTACGAGCAGTACTTC
CDR3: CSASPDRKILREYSYEQYF

D: -
size: -
V: TRBV5-1
J: TRBJ2-7
DNA: TGCGCCAGCAGCTTGCCATCGGACGGGAGTGAGCAGTACTTC
CDR3: CASSLPSDGSEQYF

D: -
size: -
V: TRBV6-6
J: TRBJ1-2
DNA: TGTGCCAGCAGATTTCAGGATGCTAACTATGGCTACACCTTC
CDR3: CASRFQDANYGYTF

D: TRBD1
size: -
V: TRBV27
J: TRBJ1-6
DNA: TGTGCCAGCAGGGACAGGGGGGCTAACCCGAATTCACCCCTCCACTTT
CDR3: CASRDRGANPNSPLHF

D: -
size: -
V: TRBV5-4
J: TRBJ1-1
DNA: TGTGCCAGCAGCCGCGAGGGTCTTAACACTGAAGCTTTCTTT
CDR3: CASSREGLNTEAFF

D: -
size: -
V: TRBV5-6
J: TRBJ1-2
DNA: TGTGCCAGCAGCTTGGATTACAGGGTCAAGGGCTATGGCTACACCTTC
CDR3: CASSLDYRVKGYGYTF

D: TRBD1
size: -
V: TRBV5-1
J: TRBJ2-2
DNA: TGCGCCAGCAGCTTGGGACAGGGGATTACCGGGGAGCTGTTTTTT
CDR3: CASSLGQGITGELFF

D: TRBD1
size: -
V: TRBV12-3/TRBV12-4
J: TRBJ1-2
DNA: TGTGCCAGCAGTTTGGGACAGGGAGGAGCAGGCTACACCTTC
CDR3: CASSLGQGGAGYTF

D: -
size: -
V: TRBV5-1
J: TRBJ1-2
DNA: TGCGCCAGCAGGTTCCTAGGGGGGATGGACTATGGCTACACCTTC
CDR3: CASRFLGGMDYGYTF

D: -
size: once
V: TRBV10-3
J: TRBJ2-1
DNA: TGTGCCATCAGTGAGGGATACAATGAGCAGTTCTTC
CDR3: CAISEGYNEQFF

D: -
size: -
V: TRBV7-8
J: TRBJ1-2
DNA: TGTGCCAGCAGCTCCAGGACGGACCACTATGGCTACACCTTC
CDR3: CASSSRTDHYGYTF

D: -
size: few
V: TRBV3-1
J: TRBJ2-7
DNA: TGTGCCAGCAGGTCTGCGGTCTCCTACGAGCAGTACTTC
CDR3: CASRSAVSYEQYF

D: -
size: -
V: TRBV27
J: TRBJ1-5
DNA: TGTGCCAGCAGGTCCGGGTGGAGGCAGCCCCAGCATTTT
CDR3: CASRSGWRQPQHF

D: -
size: many
V: TRBV7-3
J: TRBJ2-7
DNA: TGTGCCAGCAGCTCGGGACCGACGGGGGAGCAGTACTTC
CDR3: CASSSGPTGEQYF

D: TRBD2
size: -
V: TRBV20-1
J: TRBJ2-3
DNA: TGCAGTGCTAGGGTAGCGGGGGGCCGGGATACGCAGTATTTT
CDR3: CSARVAGGRDTQYF

D: TRBD1
size: -
V: TRBV14
J: TRBJ2-5
DNA: TGTGCCAGCAGCCGAAGATTGGGGACAGGCATGGGAGAGACCCAGTACTTC
CDR3: CASSRRLGTGMGETQYF

D: -
size: -
V: TRBV7-9
J: TRBJ1-2
DNA: TGTGCCAGCAGCTCGCTCCCCGGGGAATATGGCTACACCTTC
CDR3: CASSSLPGEYGYTF

D: -
size: few
V: TRBV7-8
J: TRBJ2-5
DNA: TGTGCCAGCAGCTTACCAACTTGGTACCAAGAGACCCAGTACTTC
CDR3: CASSLPTWYQETQYF

D: -
size: few
V: TRBV5-4
J: TRBJ2-1
DNA: TGTGCCAGCAGCCGCAGACAGGACACCTACAATGAGCAGTTCTTC
CDR3: CASSRRQDTYNEQFF

D: -
size: -
V: TRBV5-4
J: TRBJ2-2
DNA: TGTGCCAGCAGCTTGGCGGAATGGCGGGACAACACCGGGGAGCTGTTTTTT
CDR3: CASSLAEWRDNTGELFF

D: -
size: -
V: TRBV29-1
J: TRBJ1-2
DNA: TGCAGCGTTGTGGCATTAAAGGGCTACACCTTC
CDR3: CSVVALKGYTF

D: -
size: few
V: TRBV7-9
J: TRBJ1-2
DNA: TGTGCCAGCAGCTTAGCGGCAGGGGTTCATGGCTACACCTTC
CDR3: CASSLAAGVHGYTF

D: TRBD1
size: few
V: TRBV7-9
J: TRBJ1-1
DNA: TGTGCCAGCAGCTCCGGACAGGGGGCCGACGGCGGCACTGAAGCTTTCTTT
CDR3: CASSSGQGADGGTEAFF

D: TRBD2
size: -
V: TRBV6-2/TRBV6-3
J: TRBJ2-1
DNA: TGTGCCAGCAGCCCTGGGGCCGGGGGGGCCAGTGAGCAGTTCTTC
CDR3: CASSPGAGGASEQFF

D: TRBD1
size: few
V: TRBV3-1
J: TRBJ1-5
DNA: TGTGCCAGCAGCCAAGATCCGTTGGGACAGGGGCCAGTGAGCAATCAGCCCCAGCATTTT
CDR3: CASSQDPLGQGPVSNQPQHF

D: -
size: few
V: TRBV9
J: TRBJ2-3
DNA: TGTGCCAGCAGCGTAAGCAGGGAAGATACGCAGTATTTT
CDR3: CASSVSREDTQYF

D: TRBD2
size: few
V: TRBV7-3
J: TRBJ2-1
DNA: TGTGCCAGCAGTCAAAGCGGGGTGCTCTACAATGAGCAGTTCTTC
CDR3: CASSQSGVLYNEQFF

D: -
size: few
V: TRBV5-1
J: TRBJ2-3
DNA: TGCGCCAGCAGCCTCGGGGGAACAGGGGATTATTCAGATACGCAGTATTTT
CDR3: CASSLGGTGDYSDTQYF

D: -
size: few
V: TRBV7-2
J: TRBJ2-3
DNA: TGTGCCAGCAGCCGTAGCAGGGGGGGGCGCACAGATACGCAGTATTTT
CDR3: CASSRSRGGRTDTQYF

D: -
size: few
V: TRBV4-2
J: TRBJ1-2
DNA: TGTGCCAGCAGCCAAGACGCCGGACCTCGCATTAACTATGGCTACACCTTC
CDR3: CASSQDAGPRINYGYTF

D: TRBD1
size: -
V: TRBV20-1
J: TRBJ1-4
DNA: TGCAGTGCTAGTCTTCCGGGACAGGGGAATGAAAAACTGTTTTTT
CDR3: CSASLPGQGNEKLFF

D: -
size: -
V: TRBV29-1
J: TRBJ2-3
DNA: TGCAGCGTTCCTCCCCCCCTGTTGAACACAGATACGCAGTATTTT
CDR3: CSVPPPLLNTDTQYF

D: -
size: -
V: TRBV4-3
J: TRBJ2-2
DNA: TGCGCCAGCAGCCAAGAATCCGGCTGGGACGACACCGGGGAGCTGTTTTTT
CDR3: CASSQESGWDDTGELFF

D: -
size: few
V: TRBV14
J: TRBJ2-1
DNA: TGTGCCAGCAGCTCCTACCGGGACACCTACAATGAGCAGTTCTTC
CDR3: CASSSYRDTYNEQFF

D: TRBD2
size: few
V: TRBV7-9
J: TRBJ2-3
DNA: TGTGCCAGCAGCCCGGGACTAGCCCGGGACACAGATACGCAGTATTTT
CDR3: CASSPGLARDTDTQYF

D: -
size: few
V: TRBV18
J: TRBJ2-4
DNA: TGTGCCAGCTCGTCCACGGGTACGACCAAAAACATTCAGTACTTC
CDR3: CASSSTGTTKNIQYF

D: -
size: -
V: TRBV13
J: TRBJ2-3
DNA: TGTGCCAGCAGCCGACTGGCGGCGGGGATAACAGATACGCAGTATTTT
CDR3: CASSRLAAGITDTQYF

D: -
size: many
V: TRBV11-2
J: TRBJ2-2
DNA: TGTGCCAGCAGCTTCCGACGGCAGGCGAACACCGGGGAGCTGTTTTTT
CDR3: CASSFRRQANTGELFF

D: -
size: -
V: TRBV5-1
J: TRBJ2-7
DNA: TGCGCCAGCAGCACCGGGGAGCCTTACGAGCAGTACTTC
CDR3: CASSTGEPYEQYF

D: -
size: many
V: TRBV7-9
J: TRBJ2-1
DNA: TGTGCCAGCAGCCCCGGACAGTCCGGGAATTTCAATGAGCAGTTCTTC
CDR3: CASSPGQSGNFNEQFF

D: -
size: -
V: TRBV5-1
J: TRBJ1-1
DNA: TGCGCCGGAAGAGACGGGGAGAACACTGAAGCTTTCTTT
CDR3: CAGRDGENTEAFF